The rows below give T cell receptor beta chains drawn from one sample of a study of blood T cell repertoires in COVID-19. The table came from immunoSEQ multiplex PCR; TCRdb's copy has only in-frame clones and leaves some out. Counted here are 300,000 to 450,000 clones, less than 85% occurring once; the ten biggest clones make up 3% to 4.5%. Material: peripheral blood. These receptors were taken from a young woman with acute or convalescent COVID-19. Both conserved end residues are part of each CDR3. A D gene is named only where the DNA matches it firmly. Clone size, where shown, is once, few, many, or a class for clones that have expanded.

TRBV11-2	-	TRBJ2-3	TRBD2	CASSSRGGQREAPDTQYF	TGTGCCAGCAGCTCCAGAGGGGGTCAGCGGGAGGCCCCAGATACGCAGTATTTT
TRBV3-1/TRBV3-2	-	TRBJ2-2	-	CASSHHTYRVTGLNTGELFF	TGTGCCAGCAGCCACCACACATACCGCGTAACAGGGCTAAACACCGGGGAGCTGTTTTTT
TRBV2	-	TRBJ1-2	TRBD1	CASSEVKRGGFDGYTF	TGTGCCAGCAGTGAAGTTAAACGAGGGGGCTTCGATGGCTACACCTTC
TRBV28	-	TRBJ2-4	-	CASTSLENIQYF	TGTGCCAGCACTAGTCTCGAAAACATTCAGTACTTC
TRBV9	-	TRBJ2-2	-	CASSVAFQGLDTGELFF	TGTGCCAGCAGCGTAGCTTTTCAGGGTTTGGACACCGGGGAGCTGTTTTTT
TRBV7-9	-	TRBJ1-2	-	CASSLAGLYGYTF	TGTGCCAGCAGCTTAGCGGGACTCTATGGCTACACCTTC
TRBV6-2/TRBV6-3	once	TRBJ2-5	-	CASSYVPPRGKETQYF	TGTGCCAGCAGTTACGTACCTCCTAGGGGTAAAGAGACCCAGTACTTC
TRBV2	-	TRBJ2-1	-	CASPRGTAEQFF	TGTGCCAGCCCCAGGGGCACGGCTGAGCAGTTCTTC
TRBV6-5	-	TRBJ2-1	TRBD2	CASSYGTSGSNEQFF	TGTGCCAGCAGTTACGGGACTAGCGGGAGCAATGAGCAGTTCTTC
TRBV29-1	-	TRBJ1-2	-	CSVIKKGANYGYTF	TGCAGCGTTATTAAAAAGGGAGCTAACTATGGCTACACCTTC
TRBV10-2	-	TRBJ2-5	TRBD2	CASSLGLAGQGETQYF	TGCGCCAGCAGCCTAGGACTAGCGGGGCAGGGAGAGACCCAGTACTTC
TRBV5-1	-	TRBJ1-6	TRBD1	CASSFDPTGTNSPLHF	TGCGCCAGCAGCTTTGATCCGACAGGGACTAATTCACCCCTCCACTTT
TRBV19	-	TRBJ2-1	TRBD2	CASSIAGTSGRYEQFF	TGTGCCAGTAGTATTGCCGGGACTAGCGGACGATATGAGCAGTTCTTC
TRBV2	-	TRBJ2-7	TRBD2	CASSDLASGRYEQYF	TGTGCCAGCAGTGACTTGGCTAGCGGGAGGTACGAGCAGTACTTC
TRBV3-1/TRBV3-2	-	TRBJ1-5	-	CASSQETTGYSNQPQHF	TGTGCCAGCAGCCAAGAAACTACAGGGTATAGCAATCAGCCCCAGCATTTT
TRBV7-3	-	TRBJ2-1	TRBD2	CASSFEAGGPDEQFF	TGTGCCAGCAGCTTCGAAGCGGGAGGGCCGGATGAGCAGTTCTTC
TRBV7-9	-	TRBJ2-4	TRBD1	CASSSTGIGSIQYF	TGTGCCAGCAGCTCGACAGGGATTGGTAGCATTCAGTACTTC
TRBV4-2	-	TRBJ2-7	TRBD1	CASSQGGTASYEQYF	TGTGCCAGCAGCCAAGGGGGGACAGCCTCCTACGAGCAGTACTTC
TRBV28	-	TRBJ2-5	-	CASSSRWETQYF	TGTGCCAGCAGTTCACGGTGGGAGACCCAGTACTTC
TRBV27	-	TRBJ2-4	-	CASSPLMRGNIQYF	TGTGCCAGCAGTCCCCTCATGAGGGGGAACATTCAGTACTTC
TRBV7-9	-	TRBJ2-6	-	CASSSPLLAAGANVLTF	TGTGCCAGCAGTTCACCTTTACTAGCTGCTGGGGCCAACGTCCTGACTTTC
TRBV5-1	-	TRBJ1-2	TRBD1	CASSLTQGVDYTF	TGCGCCAGCAGCTTGACACAGGGGGTGGACTACACCTTC
TRBV24-1	once	TRBJ2-5	-	CATSESDLGGETQYF	TGTGCCACCAGTGAATCTGATCTGGGAGGAGAGACCCAGTACTTC
TRBV14	-	TRBJ2-1	-	CASSQDTLSNEQFF	TGTGCCAGCAGCCAAGATACACTATCCAATGAGCAGTTCTTC
TRBV14	-	TRBJ2-7	TRBD2	CASSQGGTYEQYF	TGTGCCAGCAGCCAGGGGGGGACCTACGAGCAGTACTTC
TRBV6-6	-	TRBJ1-1	-	CASSSVQVMNTEAFF	TGTGCCAGCAGTTCGGTACAGGTGATGAACACTGAAGCTTTCTTT
TRBV6-2/TRBV6-3	-	TRBJ2-7	-	CASSYDQGQYF	TGTGCCAGCAGTTACGACCAGGGGCAGTACTTC
TRBV9	-	TRBJ2-3	TRBD2	CASSVRLAGDASTDTQYF	TGTGCCAGCAGCGTACGGCTAGCGGGCGACGCTAGCACAGATACGCAGTATTTT
TRBV7-9	-	TRBJ2-5	-	CASSLSGNQTQYF	TGTGCCAGCAGCTTATCGGGAAACCAGACCCAGTACTTC
TRBV2	-	TRBJ2-7	TRBD2	CASSLAGSYEQYF	TGTGCCAGCAGTCTAGCGGGATCCTACGAGCAGTACTTC
TRBV5-1	-	TRBJ2-1	TRBD2	CASSFVAGAFNEQFF	TGCGCCAGCAGCTTTGTAGCGGGAGCTTTCAATGAGCAGTTCTTC
TRBV6-5	once	TRBJ1-3	-	CASSTDGAFGNTIYF	TGTGCCAGCTCTACCGATGGGGCGTTTGGAAACACCATATATTTT
TRBV29-1	-	TRBJ1-2	-	CSVVTDGYTF	TGCAGCGTTGTCACGGATGGCTACACCTTC
TRBV7-9	-	TRBJ1-2	-	CASSGRDGYGYTF	TGTGCCAGCAGCGGGAGGGACGGTTATGGCTACACCTTC
TRBV12-3/TRBV12-4	few	TRBJ1-2	-	CASTTLGAGYTF	TGTGCCAGCACCACTCTAGGGGCAGGCTACACCTTC
TRBV7-7	-	TRBJ2-1	-	CASSLEAQGPYNEQFF	TGTGCCAGCAGCTTAGAAGCACAGGGTCCTTACAATGAGCAGTTCTTC
TRBV6-5	-	TRBJ2-1	TRBD2	CASKGLAGDNEQFF	TGTGCCAGCAAAGGACTAGCGGGAGACAATGAGCAGTTCTTC
TRBV28	-	TRBJ1-6	-	CASSSPQDTGEYNSPLHF	TGTGCCAGCAGCTCACCCCAAGATACAGGTGAATATAATTCACCCCTCCACTTT
TRBV3-1/TRBV3-2	-	TRBJ1-6	-	CASSLWRGGRNSPLHF	TGTGCCAGCAGCTTATGGCGGGGCGGGCGGAATTCACCCCTCCACTTT
TRBV3-1/TRBV3-2	once	TRBJ2-7	-	CASSQDPPPSRASYEQYF	TGTGCCAGCAGCCAAGATCCGCCTCCGAGCAGGGCCTCCTACGAGCAGTACTTC
TRBV9	-	TRBJ1-1	TRBD1	CASSVGDRGMNTEAFF	TGTGCCAGCAGCGTAGGGGACAGGGGAATGAACACTGAAGCTTTCTTT
TRBV7-9	-	TRBJ2-2	TRBD1	CASSRRGQGTTGELFF	TGTGCCAGCAGCCGTAGGGGACAGGGGACCACCGGGGAGCTGTTTTTT
TRBV9	-	TRBJ2-2	-	CASTTSGVNTGELFF	TGTGCCAGCACCACCTCGGGGGTGAACACCGGGGAGCTGTTTTTT
TRBV6-4	few	TRBJ1-2	-	CASREPSGGYTF	TGTGCCAGCAGAGAACCTTCCGGGGGCTACACCTTC
TRBV10-3	once	TRBJ1-5	-	CAISGKVLLNNQPQHF	TGTGCCATCAGTGGAAAGGTACTATTGAACAATCAGCCCCAGCATTTT
TRBV4-1	-	TRBJ2-5	TRBD2	CASSQEGLAGETQYF	TGCGCCAGCAGCCAAGAAGGACTAGCGGGGGAGACCCAGTACTTC
TRBV28	-	TRBJ1-6	-	CASSLLLPRDGSYNSPLHF	TGTGCCAGCAGTTTATTATTACCGAGGGATGGGTCCTATAATTCACCCCTCCACTTT
TRBV27	-	TRBJ2-1	TRBD1	CASSMDRGPYNEQFF	TGTGCCAGCAGTATGGACAGGGGACCCTACAATGAGCAGTTCTTC
TRBV5-1	-	TRBJ1-2	-	CASSLESGGGYTF	TGCGCCAGCAGCTTGGAATCCGGCGGGGGCTACACCTTC
TRBV5-1	-	TRBJ2-3	-	CASRIAITDTQYF	TGCGCCAGCAGAATTGCTATCACAGATACGCAGTATTTT
TRBV7-9	-	TRBJ2-7	TRBD2	CASSFGGDYYF	TGTGCCAGCAGCTTCGGTGGGGACTACTACTTC
TRBV2	-	TRBJ2-2	-	CASTERRDYTGELFF	TGTGCCAGCACTGAACGGCGGGATTACACCGGGGAGCTGTTTTTT
TRBV6-2/TRBV6-3	many	TRBJ1-2	TRBD1	CASSKQGAMNYGYTF	TGTGCCAGCAGTAAACAGGGGGCGATGAACTATGGCTACACCTTC
TRBV12-3/TRBV12-4	-	TRBJ2-5	TRBD2	CASSQLALETQYF	TGTGCCAGCAGTCAACTAGCGTTAGAGACCCAGTACTTC